This TCR beta chain was recovered during a study of blood T cell repertoires in COVID-19. The assay was immunoSEQ multiplex PCR, and TCRdb's table has in-frame clones only and misses some. The sample lists some 50,000 clones, around 86% seen once, with approximately 3% in the top ten. Between the trimmed V and J ends, which lost 5 bases and 6 bases, there was a span of 14 bases. CDR1 is LGHDT and CDR2 is YNNKEL in the germline V gene (reference sequence). CDR3 length: 13 residues. This TCR was recovered from a woman in her fifties or sixties who had recovered from COVID-19. The rearrangement uses TRBV3-1 (or the pseudogene TRBV3-2) and TRBJ2-7; perhaps TRBD1 as D (6 bases). Source material: PBMCs or T cells enriched from blood (not recorded which). The DNA for the CDR3 is TGTGCCAGCAGCTTCGGGACAAACGCCGAGCAGTACTTC. Residues: CASSFGTNAEQYF.